The next 14 T cell receptor beta chains were all read from a single sample in a study of CD4 and CD8 cells across lung adenocarcinoma regions. A single record per CDR3 protein comes from TCRdb applying MiXCR to the PCR reads. The sample has about 11,000 distinct CDR3 sequences, 59% seen once. The sample taken for sequencing was CD8+ T cells from the margin of a lung tumor. The receptors derive from a male donor with lung adenocarcinoma. The CD4 and CD8 labels of this study may be unreliable.

The genes are TRBV6-1 and TRBJ2-2; 10 positions match TRBD1. The CDR3 runs 17 residues. Trimming took 7 bases from V and 4 from J; bases not matched to a gene: 12. Germline CDR1 reads MNHNS; CDR2 reads SASEGT. CDR3 region: CASISTPGQGTTGELFF. Here the CDR3 DNA reads TGTGCCAGCATATCTACGCCGGGACAGGGGACCACCGGGGAGCTGTTTTTT.

This clonotype was detected a few times. This chain connects TRBV6-5 to TRBJ2-1; D not certain. CDR1 is MNHEY and CDR2 is SVGAGI in the germline V gene. The CDR3 extends over 13 amino acids. V was pared by 4 bases and J by 2 bases, with 6 bases between. The CDR3 DNA reads TGTGCCAGCAGTTTTGATCCCTACAATGAGCAGTTCTTC. Protein sequence: CASSFDPYNEQFF.

The rearrangement uses TRBV28 and TRBJ2-3; tentative D call: TRBD1 (7 bases). This CDR3 comprises 16 residues. V gave up 7 bases and J gave up 0 bases, with 17 bases separating them. Germline CDR1 MDHEN, CDR2 SYDVKM. For the CDR3, the DNA is TGTGCCAGCACAGGGGGAGGAGGGGCTAGCACAGATACGCAGTATTTT. Translated: CASTGGGGASTDTQYF.

The chain recombines TRBV6-5 with TRBJ2-1; D tentatively fits TRBD1 or TRBD2 (5 bases each). The CDR3 sequence is 15 residues long. CDR1 is MNHEY and CDR2 is SVGAGI in the germline V gene. V shed 0 bases and J shed 6 bases, with 12 bases lying between them. CDR3 DNA sequence: TGTGCCAGCAGTTACTCCGGGACCCCACCCAATGAGCAGTTCTTC. This gives the protein CASSYSGTPPNEQFF.

The chain joins TRBV6-1 to TRBJ2-3; 11 bases line up with TRBD2. With 6 bases clipped from V and 12 bases from J, the junction kept 11 bases outside the gene matches. This CDR3 has 14 amino acids. In germline, CDR1 is MNHNS, CDR2 SASEGT. Here the CDR3 reads CASRLAGAPDTQYF. The CDR3 DNA reads TGTGCCAGCAGACTAGCGGGAGCGCCAGACACTCAGTATTTT.

V gene TRBV6-1 combines with J gene TRBJ2-1, with D possibly being TRBD2 (6 bases). The CDR3 totals 16 residues. The germline V gene has CDR1 MNHNS and CDR2 SASEGT. The V end was cut by 5 bases, the J end by 12 bases, with 26 bases between. This CDR3 reads CASSSRTGGRRNTQFF. The CDR3 nucleotides are TGTGCCAGCAGTAGCCGGACTGGTGGGAGGAGGAATACGCAGTTCTTC.

J is TRBJ2-1 and V is TRBV6-1; the D gene is possibly TRBD2 (6 bases). TRBJ2-5 matches the DNA end more closely, so the J call is doubtful. The CDR3 has 14 amino acids. In germline, CDR1 is MNHNS, CDR2 SASEGT. This chain's CDR3 is CASSDPGLWETQYF. The CDR3 bases are TGTGCCAGCAGTGACCCGGGACTTTGGGAGACCCAGTACTTC.

A few counts support this clonotype. The chain is built from TRBV6-5 and TRBJ2-1, with D perhaps TRBD1 or TRBD2 (5 bases each). The closer fit of TRBJ2-5 to the DNA end suggests the J call may be wrong. Germline assignment: CDR1 MNHEY and CDR2 SVGAGI. The CDR3 covers 13 residues. CDR3 sequence reads: CASSYRWDQTQYF. The CDR3 DNA is TGTGCCAGCAGTTACCGCTGGGACCAGACCCAGTACTTC.

The rearrangement links TRBV6-1 to TRBJ2-1; TRBD2 matches at 11 bases. Per the germline V gene, CDR1 is MNHNS and CDR2 is SASEGT. The CDR3 spans 18 residues. With 5 bases clipped from V and 0 bases from J, the junction kept 9 bases outside the gene matches. CDR3 coding DNA: TGTGCCAGCAGTAGTTGGGGACTAGCGGCAAGCTCCTACAATGAGCAGTTCTTC. Translated: CASSSWGLAASSYNEQFF.

This clonotype was found a few times. The chain recombines TRBV6-1 with TRBJ2-5; TRBD1 matches at 7 bases. The CDR3 contains 15 residues. Unmatched junction bases numbered 15, after V lost 11 bases and J lost 3 bases. Germline lookup yields CDR1 MNHNS and CDR2 SASEGT. CDR3 protein: CAGGKGGRAEETQYF. CDR3 DNA sequence: TGTGCCGGGGGCAAAGGGGGCCGTGCCGAAGAGACCCAGTACTTC.

Sample share makes this clonotype medium-sized. This sequence joins TRBV6-1 and TRBJ2-2; D unclear. This CDR3 region has 13 residues. The germline V and J ends were trimmed by 3 bases and 4 bases, with 6 bases remaining between them. Germline V CDR1 and CDR2: MNHNS, SASEGT. CDR3 protein: CASSDGVTGELFF. The CDR3 nucleotides are TGTGCCAGCAGTGACGGTGTCACCGGGGAGCTGTTTTTT.

The rearrangement links TRBV10-1 to TRBJ2-7; tentative D call: TRBD2 (6 bases). Per the germline V gene, CDR1 is WNHNN and CDR2 is SYGVQD (reference sequence). The CDR3 runs to 16 residues. Between the trimmed V and J ends, which lost 3 bases and 0 bases, there was a span of 15 bases. The CDR3, as DNA: TGCGCCAGCAGTGACCCGGGCCCAGCGGGCTCCTACGAGCAGTACTTC. Translating it yields CASSDPGPAGSYEQYF.

The V call is TRBV18, the J call TRBJ1-2; D is possibly TRBD1 (5 bases). CDR3 size: 14 residues. V lost 6 bases to trimming and J lost 2 bases, with 13 bases between them. The germline gives CDR1 KGHSH, CDR2 LQKENI. The CDR3 DNA follows: TGTGCCAGCTCGCCAGGGCCAGGGAACTATGGCTACACCTTC. Residues: CASSPGPGNYGYTF. The full variable domain, with the rest looked up from reference TRBV18 and TRBJ1-2, is NAGVMQNPRHLVRRRGQEARLRCSPMKGHSHVYWYRQLPEEGLKFMVYLQKENIIDESGMPKERFSAEFPKEGPSILRIQQVVRGDSAAYFCASSPGPGNYGYTFGSGTRLTVV.

This clonotype was detected only once. The chain recombines TRBV7-2 with TRBJ2-5; 11 nucleotides match TRBD2. V lost 2 bases to trimming and J lost 13 bases; unmatched junction nucleotides: 12. Germline V lookup: CDR1 SGHTA, CDR2 FQGNSA. CDR3 length: 15 residues. CDR3 loop: CASSLTSGSYLWRYF. The CDR3 DNA is TGTGCCAGCAGCTTAACTAGCGGGAGTTATCTGTGGAGGTACTTC.